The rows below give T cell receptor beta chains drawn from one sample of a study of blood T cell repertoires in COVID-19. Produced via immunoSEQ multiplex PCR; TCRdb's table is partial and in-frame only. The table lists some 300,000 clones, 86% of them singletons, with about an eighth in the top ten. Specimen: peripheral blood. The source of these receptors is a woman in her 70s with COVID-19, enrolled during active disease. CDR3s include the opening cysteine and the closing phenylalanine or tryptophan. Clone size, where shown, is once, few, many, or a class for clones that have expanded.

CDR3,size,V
CASSLRQGMDSPLHF,few,TRBV7-2
CASSQLRHFEAFF,-,TRBV19
CASSYSGQGIGQPQHF,once,TRBV7-9
CASSLSGGATYEQYF,-,TRBV7-8
CASSERGFDSPLHF,-,TRBV2
CASSSLDGGYGYTF,-,TRBV4-1
CASSGGGGARDSPLHF,-,TRBV2
CAISLNTGVNTEAFF,-,TRBV10-3
CSVGHDRGRDYGYTF,-,TRBV29-1
CASSFYRGSKHGELFF,-,TRBV7-2
CASSDGLGRGGRSEQYF,-,TRBV10-2
CASSPPGHLYEQYF,-,TRBV27
CASSPDRLDVDEQYF,-,TRBV5-1
CASSPGTGGYGYTF,-,TRBV18
CASSSARVPLVEQYF,few,TRBV7-2
CASSPLTSGGARETQYF,-,TRBV28
CASTDRAADTQYF,-,TRBV19
CASSPPGTGGGGYTF,-,TRBV25-1
CSVGRGNYGYTF,-,TRBV29-1
CASSIGQDYGYTF,-,TRBV19
CASSTTGEETQYF,-,TRBV5-1
CASSLSGGAEDTQYF,-,TRBV5-1
CASSFWALNTEAFF,once,TRBV28
CASSPRSGGLNTGELFF,-,TRBV7-7
CASSQSGGRYEQYF,-,TRBV3-1/TRBV3-2
CASSNPKTGAGNTIYF,-,TRBV5-4
CASSLATGGSYEQYF,-,TRBV5-4
CASTLSTGTADTQYF,-,TRBV5-1
CASSPRRGRADF,-,TRBV12-3/TRBV12-4
CASSLERASGGIPNEQFF,once,TRBV5-8
CASSVASVHQPQHF,-,TRBV2
CASSFRLTGEAFF,many,TRBV27
CAWSRQGKTYEQYF,-,TRBV30
CSVGGNGYTF,-,TRBV29-1
CASSLDRGPVGYTF,-,TRBV5-1
CASGLGGAYEQYF,once,TRBV12-5
CASSVGGQGYYGYTF,once,TRBV9
CASNPRDGARGYTF,-,TRBV7-2
CASRTGQHSPLHF,-,TRBV6-5
CASSQGGRGHKQYF,-,TRBV3-1/TRBV3-2
CATSGARQSANTGELFF,-,TRBV24-1
CASSSQEVNTEAFF,-,TRBV18